This T cell receptor beta chain was retrieved from a study of blood T cells in healthy people across ages. Study conclusions and caveats: The study found TCR beta diversity correlated strongly with naive T cell percentage.

This clonotype was recorded a few times. Its antigen is not known. CDR3 length: 16 residues. Germline assignment: CDR1 SGHRS and CDR2 YFSETQ. Next came a second PCR, run for roughly 6 to 11 cycles, which used a sample-barcoded 5' primer along with a J-beta primer mix. Via MiXCR, TCRdb re-called the 5' RACE reads, giving one row per CDR3 protein. The sample holds 270,000 or so distinct CDR3 sequences; 25% to 30% are singletons and the top ten take approximately 30%. The sample was blood. The chain carries TRBV5-1 and TRBJ2-1; no clear D gene. With the DNA end fitting TRBJ2-5 better, the J assignment may be wrong. This clonotype was sampled from a woman aged 70-85 years in good health. CDR3 in DNA: TGCGCCAGCAGCTCAGGACCCTTCTCTCGTAAAGAGACCCAGTACTTC. This encodes CASSSGPFSRKETQYF.